These 14 T cell receptor beta chains came from one sample sequenced in a study of T cell responses to AZD1222 COVID-19 vaccine. Sequencing used immunoSEQ multiplex PCR; TCRdb keeps in-frame clones, though not all of them. The sample comprises 110,000 to 150,000 clones, roughly 90% of which are singletons, and about 2.7% rests with the top ten. Sequenced material: peripheral blood, taken on day 0 of AZD1222 vaccination. All receptors derive from an adult in good health.

This sequence joins TRBV4-3 and TRBJ1-2, with D uncertain. Germline V gene sequence: CDR1 LGHNA, CDR2 YSLEER. V was shortened by 0 bases and J by 0 bases, with 23 bases between the two germline ends. This CDR3 comprises 20 residues. The CDR3 DNA is TGCGCCAGCAGCCAAGATCTGGGAGCAGGTACAACACACCCTAACTATGGCTACACCTTC. The encoded protein is CASSQDLGAGTTHPNYGYTF.

The chain has TRBV6-6 and TRBJ1-1, with 9 bases aligning to TRBD1. Per germline, CDR1 MNHNY and CDR2 SVGAGI (reference sequence). This CDR3 has 14 residues. With V trimmed by 7 bases and J by 3 bases, 6 bases remained unmatched. The CDR3 loop reads CASTPQGADTEAFF. Here the CDR3 DNA reads TGTGCCAGCACCCCACAGGGGGCGGACACTGAAGCTTTCTTT.

V is TRBV7-9 and J is TRBJ1-2; D uncertain. Germline CDR1 and CDR2: SEHNR and FQNEAQ (reference sequence). The ends were cut back, 5 bases at V and 4 bases at J, with 14 bases in the middle. This CDR3 has 14 amino acids. The CDR3 DNA sequence: TGTGCCAGCAGCCCTCCATGGATTCCCTATGGCTACACCTTC. Translated, it gives CASSPPWIPYGYTF.

The V call is TRBV5-4, the J call TRBJ2-7; 8 bases map to TRBD1. Germline CDR1 SGHNT, CDR2 YYREEE (reference sequence). The CDR3 spans 15 residues. The ends lost 5 bases at V and 5 bases at J; junction bases unmatched: 12. The CDR3 bases are TGTGCCAGCAGGTCAGGACAGGGAGGTTCGGACGAGCAGTACTTC. It translates to CASRSGQGGSDEQYF.

In regard to this clone: Germline is not matched at one junction end, which may reflect a read error. The chain couples TRBV27 to TRBJ2-3; 9 bases match TRBD2. Germline CDR1 and CDR2: MNHEY and SMNVEV (reference sequence). The CDR3 loop spans 13 amino acids. CDR3 nucleotide sequence: TGTGCCAGCACCGGGACTAGCAGAGATACGCAGTATTTT. This encodes CASTGTSRDTQYF.

The chain uses TRBV25-1 and TRBJ2-5, with D unclear. The germline V and J ends were trimmed by 9 bases and 4 bases, with 9 bases remaining between them. The CDR3 contains 11 residues. Germline V lookup: CDR1 MGHDK, CDR2 SYGVNS. CDR3 nucleotides: TGTGCCAGTGATAAAGGAGAGACCCAGTACTTC. Amino acids: CASDKGETQYF.

J is TRBJ2-2 and V is TRBV11-2; no clear D. Trimming cost V 2 bases and J 2 bases, with 3 bases left between them. Germline V gene lookup returns CDR1 SGHAT and CDR2 FQNNGV. This CDR3 region has 13 residues. In DNA form, the CDR3 reads TGTGCCAGCAGCTTAATAAACACCGGGGAGCTGTTTTTT. Residues: CASSLINTGELFF. The whole variable domain, filled in from reference TRBV11-2 and TRBJ2-2, reads EAGVAQSPRYKIIEKRQSVAFWCNPISGHATLYWYQQILGQGPKLLIQFQNNGVVDDSQLPKDRFSAERLKGVDSTLKIQPAKLEDSAVYLCASSLINTGELFFGEGSRLTVL.

J is TRBJ2-3 and V is TRBV7-3; the match to TRBD1 covers 10 bases. From germline, CDR1 is SGHTA and CDR2 FQGTGA. V lost 5 bases, J lost 3 bases, and 2 bases stayed unmatched. The CDR3 has 14 amino acids. The chain's CDR3 is CASSKDRGTDTQYF. Here the CDR3 DNA reads TGTGCCAGCAGCAAGGACAGGGGGACAGATACGCAGTATTTT. The full variable domain, in which reference TRBV7-3 and TRBJ2-3 provide the parts outside the CDR3, is GAGVSQTPSNKVTEKGKYVELRCDPISGHTALYWYRQSLGQGPEFLIYFQGTGAADDSGLPNDRFFAVRPEGSVSTLKIQRTERGDSAVYLCASSKDRGTDTQYFGPGTRLTVL.

The gene calls are TRBV7-2 and TRBJ2-1; 13 nucleotides align to TRBD2. The germline V gene has CDR1 SGHTA and CDR2 FQGNSA. With V trimmed by 5 bases and J by 8 bases, 9 bases remained unmatched. The CDR3 has 16 residues. The CDR3 nucleotides are TGTGCCAGCAGCGGAATTCGGACTAGCGGGAGTTATGAGCAGTTCTTC. Its protein product is CASSGIRTSGSYEQFF.

This clone was seen a handful of times. J is TRBJ2-2 and V is TRBV2; D is uncertain. V was cut by 7 bases and J by 8 bases, with 8 bases left in between. In germline, CDR1 is SNHLY, CDR2 FYNNEI. The CDR3 length is 11 residues. DNA of the CDR3: TGTGCCAGCAAGGACCCGGGGGAGCTGTTTTTT. Its translation is CASKDPGELFF.

J is TRBJ2-2 and V is TRBV7-2; D call uncertain. Germline V gene data show CDR1 as SGHTA and CDR2 as FQGNSA. Trimming pared 2 bases from V and 0 bases from J, leaving 7 bases between. The CDR3 is 15 amino acids. CDR3 residues: CASSLSTTNTGELFF. DNA for the CDR3: TGTGCCAGCAGCTTATCCACAACGAACACCGGGGAGCTGTTTTTT.

This clone was seen only once. The chain carries TRBV7-3 and TRBJ2-3, with D tentatively TRBD1 or TRBD2 (5 bases each). CDR3 size: 15 residues. The germline CDR1 and CDR2 sequences are SGHTA and FQGTGA. V dropped 5 bases and J dropped 1 base, with 13 bases sitting between them. CDR3 DNA sequence: TGTGCCAGCAGCCGGACGGGGCTCCGCACAGATACGCAGTATTTT. Protein product: CASSRTGLRTDTQYF.

The V and J genes are TRBV5-1 and TRBJ2-7; no firm D call. V was clipped by 1 base and J by 0 bases, with 8 bases between them. The CDR3 is 14 amino acids. Germline lookup yields CDR1 SGHRS and CDR2 YFSETQ. In DNA form, the CDR3 reads TGCGCCAGCAGCTTGAACACCTTCTCCTACGAGCAGTACTTC. Protein product: CASSLNTFSYEQYF.

This chain joins TRBV2 and TRBJ2-1, with D perhaps TRBD2 (5 bases). The V gene lost 3 bases and the J gene lost 0 bases, with 18 bases spanning the gap. CDR3 length: 18 amino acids. Looked up from germline, CDR1 is SNHLY and CDR2 is FYNNEI. CDR3 residues: CASSDQAGLSSSYNEQFF. DNA for the CDR3: TGTGCCAGCAGTGACCAGGCGGGCCTGTCGAGCTCCTACAATGAGCAGTTCTTC.